Listed here is a single T cell receptor beta chain. The data belong to a study of shared clonotypes between healthy human individuals. Study context: A donor's plate count was three for CD4 naive and three for CD4 memory; CD8 naive had two and CD8 memory one.

V trimming: 6 bases; J trimming: 7 bases; junction bases outside the gene matches: 4. Germline V gene sequence: CDR1 MNHNY, CDR2 SVGAGI (reference sequence). The CDR3 runs to 14 residues. The data were produced by immunoSEQ multiplex PCR, yet TCRdb's version contains in-frame clones alone and is incomplete. The profile shows under 600,000 clones, approximately 97% of them singletons. Material: naive CD4+ T cells sorted from blood. Subset noted: CD45RA+ positively selected. This sequence was found in a woman in her twenties or thirties in good health. The V and J genes are TRBV6-6 and TRBJ2-1, with 12 bases that match TRBD2. The CDR3 protein is CASRTSGSRNEQFF. The DNA of the CDR3 is TGTGCCAGCAGGACTAGCGGGAGTCGGAATGAGCAGTTCTTC.